This T cell receptor beta chain was identified in a study of cytomegalovirus exposure and HLA in healthy donors. Study details: Some 200 million T cells yielded over 90 million unique TCR beta sequences in earlier analysis.

This clone was counted a single time. Primers: 60 Vbeta forward and 13 Jbeta reverse. Here immunoSEQ multiplex PCR was the method, and the copy in TCRdb shows in-frame clones only, minus some. The sample has 85,000 to 100,000 clones, 70% to 90% seen once. V was shortened by 1 base and J by 2 bases, with 8 bases between the two germline ends. The length of the CDR3 is 14 residues. Germline CDR1 MGHRA, CDR2 YSYEKL. Sequencing used PBMCs. This clonotype originated in a man aged 18-30 years in good health and CMV-seronegative. The chain carries TRBV4-1 and TRBJ1-1; weak D call: TRBD1 (5 bases). The CDR3 region has the DNA TGCGCCAGCAGCCAAGTGGGGGGTAACACTGAAGCTTTCTTT. Its translation is CASSQVGGNTEAFF.